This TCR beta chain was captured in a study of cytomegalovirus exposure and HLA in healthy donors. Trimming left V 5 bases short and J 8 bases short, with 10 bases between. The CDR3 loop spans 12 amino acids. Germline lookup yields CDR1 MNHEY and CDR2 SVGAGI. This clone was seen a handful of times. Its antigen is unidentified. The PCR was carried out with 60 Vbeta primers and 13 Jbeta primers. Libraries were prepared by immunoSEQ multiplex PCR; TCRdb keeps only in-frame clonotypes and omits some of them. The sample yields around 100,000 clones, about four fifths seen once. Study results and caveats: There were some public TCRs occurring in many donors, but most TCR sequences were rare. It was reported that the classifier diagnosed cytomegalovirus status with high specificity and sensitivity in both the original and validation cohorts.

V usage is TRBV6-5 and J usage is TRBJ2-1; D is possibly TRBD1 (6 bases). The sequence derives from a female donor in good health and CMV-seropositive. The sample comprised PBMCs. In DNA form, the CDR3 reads TGTGCCAGCAGTCCCCACAGGGATGAGCAGTTCTTC. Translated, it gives CASSPHRDEQFF.